Listed here are 2 T cell receptor beta chains from one sample, sequenced in a study of T-cell reconstitution after alpha-beta-depleted transplantation in children (dated by TCRdb to the mid-2010s). The library was obtained by PCR. Sequencer: Illumina HiSeq 2500. TCR libraries were prepared with molecular barcoding, using unique molecular identifiers to normalize TCRbeta repertoire quantification. TCRdb applied fastp at Q25 and MiXCR to the public reads, then kept only in-frame beta chains. A single entry per CDR3 protein holds the most common genes and DNA from its merged rows. The sample contains 900,000 or so distinct CDR3 sequences, roughly 15% of them found a single time. Jointly, the top ten make up roughly 4.8% of the sample. The treatment or condition label on this specimen signifies: allogeneic hematopoietic cell transplantation with graft depleted of TCRalphabeta T cells and CD19 B cells.

This specimen consisted of PBMCs, mostly from graft donor cells, obtained 360 days after TCRalphabeta/CD19-depleted stem cell transplant. The receptors come from a male patient aged 10 to 17 who had a stem cell transplant for acute lymphoblastic leukemia, so the T cells may come from the graft donor.

This clonotype turned up a few times. The gene calls are TRBV7-9 and TRBJ1-1; D not certain. The CDR3 contains 16 residues. CDR1 SEHNR and CDR2 FQNEAQ come from the germline V gene (reference sequence). Trimming took 0 bases from V and 8 from J, leaving 19 bases between them. CDR3 nucleotides: TGTGCCAGCAGCTTAGCAGGGTACCGGGCCATTACAGAAGCTTTCTTT. This codes for CASSLAGYRAITEAFF.

This clonotype was seen more than once but under ten times. This chain links TRBV6-5 with TRBJ2-7, with D maybe TRBD2 (6 bases). V was trimmed by 1 base and J by 2 bases, leaving 9 bases between them. The CDR3 covers 14 residues. Germline-derived CDR1 and CDR2 are MNHEY and SVGAGI. The CDR3 here is CASSYLEGTYEQYF. The CDR3 region has the DNA TGTGCCAGCAGTTACTTGGAGGGGACCTACGAGCAGTACTTC.